The rows below give T cell receptor beta chains drawn from one sample of a study of control samples from healthy donors and cancer patients. Data came from immunoSEQ multiplex PCR; TCRdb stores just in-frame clones and leaves some out. The sample shows about 140,000 clones, roughly 92% of them seen only once. The material sequenced was blood. Receptor source: a man younger than 45 in good health. Both conserved end residues are part of each CDR3. The D gene is left open where the match is weak. Some rows mark clone size as missing; the rest say once, few, many or name a class of expanded clone.

clone size: -
J gene: TRBJ2-5
CDR3 length: 15
D gene: -
V gene: TRBV9
CDR3 DNA: TGTGCCAGCAGCGTAGGGGGACTCCTTCAAAAGACCCAGTACTTC
CDR3 protein: CASSVGGLLQKTQYF

clone size: -
J gene: TRBJ1-3
CDR3 length: 15
D gene: -
V gene: TRBV5-6
CDR3 DNA: TGTGCCAGCAGCTTGGCGGCTGGCTCTGGAAACACCATATATTTT
CDR3 protein: CASSLAAGSGNTIYF

clone size: -
J gene: TRBJ1-1
CDR3 length: 14
D gene: -
V gene: TRBV7-8
CDR3 DNA: TGTGCCAGCAGCTTAGAAACCAGGGGCACTGAAGCTTTCTTT
CDR3 protein: CASSLETRGTEAFF

clone size: -
J gene: TRBJ2-7
CDR3 length: 15
D gene: -
V gene: TRBV6-5
CDR3 DNA: TGTGCCAGCAGACTAGATTCGACAGAGAGCTACGAGCAGTACTTC
CDR3 protein: CASRLDSTESYEQYF

clone size: -
J gene: TRBJ1-1
CDR3 length: 15
D gene: -
V gene: TRBV7-2
CDR3 DNA: TGTGCCAGCAGCTTGCGTTGGGGGGCGGGCACTGAAGCTTTCTTT
CDR3 protein: CASSLRWGAGTEAFF

clone size: -
J gene: TRBJ1-3
CDR3 length: 14
D gene: TRBD1
V gene: TRBV30
CDR3 DNA: TGTGCCTGGAGTGTTCAGGGGGCCAGTAACACCATATATTTT
CDR3 protein: CAWSVQGASNTIYF

clone size: -
J gene: TRBJ1-3
CDR3 length: 15
D gene: -
V gene: TRBV5-8
CDR3 DNA: TGTGCCAGCAGCTTATTCGGTTTCTCTGGAAACACCATATATTTT
CDR3 protein: CASSLFGFSGNTIYF

clone size: -
J gene: TRBJ2-1
CDR3 length: 17
D gene: TRBD2
V gene: TRBV11-3
CDR3 DNA: TGTGCCAGCAGCTTATCCCTAGGAGCGGGAGTGGACAATGAGCAGTTCTTC
CDR3 protein: CASSLSLGAGVDNEQFF

clone size: -
J gene: TRBJ2-7
CDR3 length: 15
D gene: TRBD2
V gene: TRBV10-3
CDR3 DNA: TGTGCCATCAGTGGGACTAGCGCAACTTCATACGAGCAGTACTTC
CDR3 protein: CAISGTSATSYEQYF

clone size: -
J gene: TRBJ2-5
CDR3 length: 15
D gene: TRBD2
V gene: TRBV20-1
CDR3 DNA: TGCAGTGCTAGTCCCATAGCGGGAGGGGTGGAGACCCAGTACTTC
CDR3 protein: CSASPIAGGVETQYF

clone size: -
J gene: TRBJ2-7
CDR3 length: 14
D gene: -
V gene: TRBV2
CDR3 DNA: TGTGCCAGCAGTGAGCAACTTCGTGGATACGAGCAGTACTTC
CDR3 protein: CASSEQLRGYEQYF

clone size: -
J gene: TRBJ1-2
CDR3 length: 15
D gene: -
V gene: TRBV30
CDR3 DNA: TGTGCCTGGAAGCTTTTTTCAGGGGACCTCTATGGCTACACCTTC
CDR3 protein: CAWKLFSGDLYGYTF

clone size: -
J gene: TRBJ1-6
CDR3 length: 12
D gene: -
V gene: TRBV7-2
CDR3 DNA: TGTGCCAGCAGCCCAAGGGTGTCACCCCTCCACTTT
CDR3 protein: CASSPRVSPLHF

clone size: -
J gene: TRBJ1-2
CDR3 length: 15
D gene: -
V gene: TRBV19
CDR3 DNA: TGTGCCAGTAGTATTGGACACTCCGCTAACTATGGCTACACCTTC
CDR3 protein: CASSIGHSANYGYTF

clone size: once
J gene: TRBJ1-1
CDR3 length: 14
D gene: -
V gene: TRBV28
CDR3 DNA: TGTGCCAGCAGTCCCCTTGGCGAGCGGGCTGAAGCTTTCTTT
CDR3 protein: CASSPLGERAEAFF

clone size: -
J gene: TRBJ2-5
CDR3 length: 11
D gene: -
V gene: TRBV7-6
CDR3 DNA: TGTGCCAGCAGCTCACAAGAGACCCAGTACTTC
CDR3 protein: CASSSQETQYF

clone size: -
J gene: TRBJ2-5
CDR3 length: 15
D gene: -
V gene: TRBV19
CDR3 DNA: TGTGCCAGTAGTATCACTGGCAGGGGACTTGAGACCCAGTACTTC
CDR3 protein: CASSITGRGLETQYF

clone size: -
J gene: TRBJ2-7
CDR3 length: 14
D gene: -
V gene: TRBV5-5
CDR3 DNA: TGTGCCAGCAGCTTGGAAGCGACCCCGTTTGGGCAGTACTTC
CDR3 protein: CASSLEATPFGQYF

clone size: -
J gene: TRBJ1-5
CDR3 length: 14
D gene: TRBD1
V gene: TRBV19
CDR3 DNA: TGTGCCAGTAGCGGACAGGTTAGCAATCAGCCCCAGCATTTT
CDR3 protein: CASSGQVSNQPQHF

clone size: -
J gene: TRBJ1-2
CDR3 length: 16
D gene: -
V gene: TRBV5-6
CDR3 DNA: TGTGCCAGCAGCTCTCCAGTAAAGGGCAGCAACTATGGCTACACCTTC
CDR3 protein: CASSSPVKGSNYGYTF

clone size: few
J gene: TRBJ2-1
CDR3 length: 15
D gene: -
V gene: TRBV19
CDR3 DNA: TGTGCCAGTACCCCTAGCGAGAGCTCCTACAATGAGCAGTTCTTC
CDR3 protein: CASTPSESSYNEQFF

clone size: -
J gene: TRBJ2-2
CDR3 length: 15
D gene: -
V gene: TRBV10-2
CDR3 DNA: TGCGCCAGCAGTGGAATTAGCCGGCAGCCCGGGGAGCTGTTTTTT
CDR3 protein: CASSGISRQPGELFF

clone size: once
J gene: TRBJ2-1
CDR3 length: 18
D gene: TRBD2
V gene: TRBV18
CDR3 DNA: TGTGCCAGCTCACCACTTAAAGGACTAGCGGGATTTGGCAATGAGCAGTTCTTC
CDR3 protein: CASSPLKGLAGFGNEQFF

clone size: once
J gene: TRBJ1-5
CDR3 length: 15
D gene: -
V gene: TRBV5-8
CDR3 DNA: TGTGCCAGCAGCGCAGGGATGGTGAGCAATCAGCCCCAGCATTTT
CDR3 protein: CASSAGMVSNQPQHF

clone size: -
J gene: TRBJ1-5
CDR3 length: 14
D gene: -
V gene: TRBV7-9
CDR3 DNA: TGTGCCAGCAGCTCCCAGGACAGAAATCAGCCCCAGCATTTT
CDR3 protein: CASSSQDRNQPQHF

clone size: -
J gene: TRBJ1-1
CDR3 length: 13
D gene: -
V gene: TRBV10-3
CDR3 DNA: TGTGCCATCAGACTGACCGGGAACACTGAAGCTTTCTTT
CDR3 protein: CAIRLTGNTEAFF

clone size: -
J gene: TRBJ2-3
CDR3 length: 17
D gene: -
V gene: TRBV4-1
CDR3 DNA: TGCGCCAGCAGCCAAGATCCTCGGTGGCTAAACACAGATACGCAGTATTTT
CDR3 protein: CASSQDPRWLNTDTQYF

clone size: -
J gene: TRBJ2-7
CDR3 length: 15
D gene: -
V gene: TRBV7-8
CDR3 DNA: TGTGCCAGCAGAGGTAGGCGGGCAGAAACCTACGAGCAGTACTTC
CDR3 protein: CASRGRRAETYEQYF

clone size: -
J gene: TRBJ1-2
CDR3 length: 13
D gene: TRBD1
V gene: TRBV11-2
CDR3 DNA: TGTGCCAGCAGCCCAGGACAGGTCTATGGCTACACCTTC
CDR3 protein: CASSPGQVYGYTF

clone size: once
J gene: TRBJ2-1
CDR3 length: 16
D gene: TRBD2
V gene: TRBV28
CDR3 DNA: TGTGCCAGCAGTTCCGAGACTAGCGGGAGTGGTAATGAGCAGTTCTTC
CDR3 protein: CASSSETSGSGNEQFF